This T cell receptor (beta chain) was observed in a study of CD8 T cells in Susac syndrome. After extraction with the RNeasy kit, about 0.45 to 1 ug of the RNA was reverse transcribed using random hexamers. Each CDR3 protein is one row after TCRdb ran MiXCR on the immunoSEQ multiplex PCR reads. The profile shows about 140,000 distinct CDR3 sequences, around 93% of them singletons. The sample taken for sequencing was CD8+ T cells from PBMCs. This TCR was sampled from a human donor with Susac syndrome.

The CDR3 region is CASSQTQGAGTEAFF. The CDR3 nucleotides read TGTGCCAGCAGCCAGACCCAGGGGGCAGGGACTGAAGCTTTCTTT. The chain combines TRBV3-1 with TRBJ1-1; 8 positions match TRBD1. The CDR3 runs 15 residues. CDR1 and CDR2 from the germline V gene are LGHDT and YNNKEL (reference sequence). The ends lost 3 bases at V and 5 bases at J; junction bases unmatched: 8.